Sequencing of this TCR beta chain was carried out in a study of blood T cell repertoires in COVID-19. Clinical history reported by participants formed the basis on which cohorts were assigned. Profiling relied on immunoSEQ multiplex PCR, and the TCRdb table lists in-frame clones only, not all of them. The sample lists 490,000 or so clones, around 85% occurring once. Germline V gives CDR1 SEHNR, CDR2 FQNEAQ (reference sequence). Trimming shortened V by 1 base and J by 0 bases, and 8 bases separated the two germline ends. CDR3 length: 15 amino acids. The specimen was PBMCs or T cells enriched from blood (not recorded which). The TCR was taken from a woman aged 60 to 75 who had recovered from COVID-19. The chain is built from TRBV7-9 and TRBJ2-3; maybe TRBD1 (5 bases). The CDR3 nucleotides are TGTGCCAGCAGCTTAGTAGGGGCTAGCACAGATACGCAGTATTTT. It translates to CASSLVGASTDTQYF.